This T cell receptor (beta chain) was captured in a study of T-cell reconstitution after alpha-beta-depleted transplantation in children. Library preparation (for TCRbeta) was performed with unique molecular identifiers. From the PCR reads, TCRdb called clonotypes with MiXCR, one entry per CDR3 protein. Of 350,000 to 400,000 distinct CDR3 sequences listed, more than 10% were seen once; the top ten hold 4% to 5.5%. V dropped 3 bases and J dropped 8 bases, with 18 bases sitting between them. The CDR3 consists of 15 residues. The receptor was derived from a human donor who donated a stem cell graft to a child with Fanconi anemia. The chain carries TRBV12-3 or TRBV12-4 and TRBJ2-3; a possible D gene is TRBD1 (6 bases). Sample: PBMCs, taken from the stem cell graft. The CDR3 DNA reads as TGTGCCAGCAGTTTCACAGGACAGACCAGCATTACGCAGTATTTT. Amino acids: CASSFTGQTSITQYF.